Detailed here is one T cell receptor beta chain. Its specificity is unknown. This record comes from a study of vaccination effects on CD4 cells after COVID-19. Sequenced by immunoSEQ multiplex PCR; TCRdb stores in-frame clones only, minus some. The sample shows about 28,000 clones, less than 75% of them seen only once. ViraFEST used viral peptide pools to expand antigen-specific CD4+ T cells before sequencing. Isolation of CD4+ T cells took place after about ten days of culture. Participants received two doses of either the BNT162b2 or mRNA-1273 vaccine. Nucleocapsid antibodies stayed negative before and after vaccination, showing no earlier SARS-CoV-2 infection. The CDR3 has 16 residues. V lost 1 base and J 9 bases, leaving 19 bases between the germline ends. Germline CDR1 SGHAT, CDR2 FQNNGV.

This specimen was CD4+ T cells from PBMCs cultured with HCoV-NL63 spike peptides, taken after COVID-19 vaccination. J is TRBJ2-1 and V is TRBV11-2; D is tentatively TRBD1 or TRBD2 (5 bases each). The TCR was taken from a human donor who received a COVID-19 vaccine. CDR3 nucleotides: TGTGCCAGCAGCTTAGGCAGGGTACTAGATATAGGTGAGCAGTTCTTC. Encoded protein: CASSLGRVLDIGEQFF.